The clone carrying this T cell receptor (beta chain) was detected a few times. PCR was performed a second time for roughly 7 to 12 cycles using a sample-barcoded 5' primer and a J-beta primer mix. TCRdb reanalysed the 5' RACE reads using MiXCR and keeps one entry per CDR3 protein. This table has more than 650,000 distinct CDR3 sequences, 25% to 30% appearing once. The data were taken from a study of blood T cells in healthy people across ages. The people who gave samples were healthy Caucasians from Russia, aged roughly 6 to 100. These same records also appear under a second study, on T cells of mothers and their children. As that study records: Random nucleotides (2-4) and sample barcodes were added by the M1S primer used in the second PCR. The TCR beta CDR3 read count exceeded 9.5 million for each mother and was around 3.1 million for each child. Overlap ran slightly, non-significantly higher for related than unrelated mother-child pairs.

Sequenced input: blood. This sequence was found in a boy aged 5-17 years in good health.

CDR3 in amino acids: CATSGGHGPYEQYF. CDR3 coding DNA: TGTGCCACCAGTGGGGGACACGGACCCTACGAGCAGTACTTC. This sequence joins TRBV24-1 and TRBJ2-5, with a weak D call TRBD1 (6 bases). The J call is in doubt because the DNA end fits TRBJ2-7 better. In germline, CDR1 is KGHDR, CDR2 SFDVKD. This CDR3 spans 14 amino acids.